These 11 T cell receptor beta chains were all obtained from the same sample, sequenced in a study of lymphopenia after photon versus proton radiotherapy. The repertoire was sequenced with immunoSEQ multiplex PCR; TCRdb's copy has only in-frame clones and lacks some. The data show just under 3,000 clones, 85% to 95% seen once. Source: peripheral blood, taken from a patient treated with photon-based radiotherapy. These TCRs come from a woman between 70 and 85 years old with pancreatic cancer.

The chain carries TRBV7-9 and TRBJ2-3; no reliable D call. V was clipped by 2 bases and J by 1 base, with 16 bases between them. The germline CDR1 and CDR2 sequences are SEHNR and FQNEAQ (reference sequence). The CDR3 has 17 amino acids. The CDR3 DNA follows: TGTGCCAGCAGCTTAAGAGGACCACCCCCCGGCACAGATACGCAGTATTTT. Its translation: CASSLRGPPPGTDTQYF.

The rearrangement links TRBV7-9 to TRBJ1-1; D remains unclear. Germline V gives CDR1 SEHNR, CDR2 FQNEAQ (reference sequence). The CDR3 is 12 amino acids. V lost 1 base to trimming and J lost 6 bases, with 6 bases between them. The chain's CDR3 is CASSLEASEAFF. CDR3 nucleotides: TGTGCCAGCAGCTTAGAGGCATCTGAAGCTTTCTTT.

The genes are TRBV6-1 and TRBJ1-5, with D tentatively TRBD1 (5 bases). From germline, CDR1 is MNHNS and CDR2 SASEGT. The CDR3 runs 15 residues. The V end was cut by 0 bases, the J end by 6 bases, with 12 bases between. CDR3 amino acids: CASSEASTGIQPQHF. Written as DNA, the CDR3 is TGTGCCAGCAGTGAAGCGAGCACAGGCATTCAGCCCCAGCATTTT.

J is TRBJ2-5 and V is TRBV7-2; possibly TRBD1 for D (6 bases). Germline loops: CDR1 SGHTA, CDR2 FQGNSA. The length of the CDR3 is 14 residues. The germline V and J ends were trimmed by 1 base and 5 bases, with 11 bases remaining between them. CDR3 nucleotides: TGTGCCAGCAGCTTAGTGGGACAACGGGAGACCCAGTACTTC. This encodes CASSLVGQRETQYF.

This rearrangement joins TRBV10-3 to TRBJ2-3; D not resolved. V lost 3 bases to trimming and J lost 5 bases, with 3 bases between them. CDR1 and CDR2 (germline): ENHRY, SYGVKD. CDR3 size: 11 residues. The CDR3 spells CAISDGDTQYF. For the CDR3, the DNA is TGTGCCATCAGTGATGGAGATACGCAGTATTTT.

The rearrangement links TRBV29-1 to TRBJ1-5; D is possibly TRBD1 (5 bases). From germline, CDR1 is SQVTM and CDR2 ANQGSEA. The CDR3 totals 13 residues. Between the trimmed V and J ends, which lost 3 bases and 6 bases, there was a span of 12 bases. In DNA form, the CDR3 reads TGCAGCGTTGATCCGGGGGGAGGTCAGCCCCAGCATTTT. Translated: CSVDPGGGQPQHF. Complete variable domain (other parts from reference TRBV29-1 and TRBJ1-5): SAVISQKPSRDICQRGTSLTIQCQVDSQVTMMFWYRQQPGQSLTLIATANQGSEATYESGFVIDKFPISRPNLTFSTLTVSNMSPEDSSIYLCSVDPGGGQPQHFGDGTRLSIL.

V is TRBV4-1 and J is TRBJ1-3; D is uncertain. Germline V lookup: CDR1 MGHRA, CDR2 YSYEKL. Trimming took off 0 bases at V and 3 bases at J, with 12 bases between the two ends. The CDR3 consists of 16 residues. The CDR3 here is CASSQESPLFGNTIYF. Here the CDR3 DNA reads TGCGCCAGCAGCCAAGAGTCTCCTCTATTTGGAAACACCATATATTTT.

The gene calls are TRBV5-4 and TRBJ1-1; D call uncertain. The CDR3 contains 13 residues. Trimming removed 0 bases at V and 8 bases at J, with 11 bases between. The V gene's germline CDR1 is SGHNT and CDR2 YYREEE (reference sequence). CDR3 protein: CASSLEPRGEAFF. CDR3 in DNA: TGTGCCAGCAGCTTGGAGCCCCGCGGCGAAGCTTTCTTT.

This chain uses TRBV7-2 with TRBJ1-5, with D tentatively TRBD1 (5 bases). V was pared by 5 bases and J by 4 bases, with 12 bases between. Germline V gene sequence: CDR1 SGHTA, CDR2 FQGNSA. The CDR3 spans 14 residues. CDR3 sequence (DNA): TGTGCCAGCAGCCCGGGGGGGATTAATCAGCCCCAGCATTTT. It yields the protein CASSPGGINQPQHF. Looking up the rest from reference TRBV7-2 and TRBJ1-5 gives the full variable domain: GAGVSQSPSNKVTEKGKDVELRCDPISGHTALYWYRQSLGQGLEFLIYFQGNSAPDKSGLPSDRFSAERTGGSVSTLTIQRTQQEDSAVYLCASSPGGINQPQHFGDGTRLSIL.

V and J are TRBV27 and TRBJ2-7; TRBD2 is a possible D gene (6 bases). The CDR3 contains 14 residues. CDR1 is MNHEY and CDR2 is SMNVEV in the germline V gene (reference sequence). Between the trimmed V and J ends, which lost 8 bases and 0 bases, there was a span of 14 bases. The CDR3 spells CASGPGTGSYEQYF. In DNA form, the CDR3 reads TGTGCCAGCGGACCCGGGACTGGCTCCTACGAGCAGTACTTC.

This clone was observed a single time. V usage is TRBV4-1 and J usage is TRBJ2-3; 9 nucleotides align to TRBD2. Germline trimming cut 1 base from V and 3 bases from J; bases unmatched to any gene: 5. The CDR3 runs 16 residues. Germline-derived CDR1 and CDR2 are MGHRA and YSYEKL. CDR3 DNA: TGCGCCAGCAGCCAAGGGGGGCTAGCGGGAACAGATACGCAGTATTTT. This translates into CASSQGGLAGTDTQYF.